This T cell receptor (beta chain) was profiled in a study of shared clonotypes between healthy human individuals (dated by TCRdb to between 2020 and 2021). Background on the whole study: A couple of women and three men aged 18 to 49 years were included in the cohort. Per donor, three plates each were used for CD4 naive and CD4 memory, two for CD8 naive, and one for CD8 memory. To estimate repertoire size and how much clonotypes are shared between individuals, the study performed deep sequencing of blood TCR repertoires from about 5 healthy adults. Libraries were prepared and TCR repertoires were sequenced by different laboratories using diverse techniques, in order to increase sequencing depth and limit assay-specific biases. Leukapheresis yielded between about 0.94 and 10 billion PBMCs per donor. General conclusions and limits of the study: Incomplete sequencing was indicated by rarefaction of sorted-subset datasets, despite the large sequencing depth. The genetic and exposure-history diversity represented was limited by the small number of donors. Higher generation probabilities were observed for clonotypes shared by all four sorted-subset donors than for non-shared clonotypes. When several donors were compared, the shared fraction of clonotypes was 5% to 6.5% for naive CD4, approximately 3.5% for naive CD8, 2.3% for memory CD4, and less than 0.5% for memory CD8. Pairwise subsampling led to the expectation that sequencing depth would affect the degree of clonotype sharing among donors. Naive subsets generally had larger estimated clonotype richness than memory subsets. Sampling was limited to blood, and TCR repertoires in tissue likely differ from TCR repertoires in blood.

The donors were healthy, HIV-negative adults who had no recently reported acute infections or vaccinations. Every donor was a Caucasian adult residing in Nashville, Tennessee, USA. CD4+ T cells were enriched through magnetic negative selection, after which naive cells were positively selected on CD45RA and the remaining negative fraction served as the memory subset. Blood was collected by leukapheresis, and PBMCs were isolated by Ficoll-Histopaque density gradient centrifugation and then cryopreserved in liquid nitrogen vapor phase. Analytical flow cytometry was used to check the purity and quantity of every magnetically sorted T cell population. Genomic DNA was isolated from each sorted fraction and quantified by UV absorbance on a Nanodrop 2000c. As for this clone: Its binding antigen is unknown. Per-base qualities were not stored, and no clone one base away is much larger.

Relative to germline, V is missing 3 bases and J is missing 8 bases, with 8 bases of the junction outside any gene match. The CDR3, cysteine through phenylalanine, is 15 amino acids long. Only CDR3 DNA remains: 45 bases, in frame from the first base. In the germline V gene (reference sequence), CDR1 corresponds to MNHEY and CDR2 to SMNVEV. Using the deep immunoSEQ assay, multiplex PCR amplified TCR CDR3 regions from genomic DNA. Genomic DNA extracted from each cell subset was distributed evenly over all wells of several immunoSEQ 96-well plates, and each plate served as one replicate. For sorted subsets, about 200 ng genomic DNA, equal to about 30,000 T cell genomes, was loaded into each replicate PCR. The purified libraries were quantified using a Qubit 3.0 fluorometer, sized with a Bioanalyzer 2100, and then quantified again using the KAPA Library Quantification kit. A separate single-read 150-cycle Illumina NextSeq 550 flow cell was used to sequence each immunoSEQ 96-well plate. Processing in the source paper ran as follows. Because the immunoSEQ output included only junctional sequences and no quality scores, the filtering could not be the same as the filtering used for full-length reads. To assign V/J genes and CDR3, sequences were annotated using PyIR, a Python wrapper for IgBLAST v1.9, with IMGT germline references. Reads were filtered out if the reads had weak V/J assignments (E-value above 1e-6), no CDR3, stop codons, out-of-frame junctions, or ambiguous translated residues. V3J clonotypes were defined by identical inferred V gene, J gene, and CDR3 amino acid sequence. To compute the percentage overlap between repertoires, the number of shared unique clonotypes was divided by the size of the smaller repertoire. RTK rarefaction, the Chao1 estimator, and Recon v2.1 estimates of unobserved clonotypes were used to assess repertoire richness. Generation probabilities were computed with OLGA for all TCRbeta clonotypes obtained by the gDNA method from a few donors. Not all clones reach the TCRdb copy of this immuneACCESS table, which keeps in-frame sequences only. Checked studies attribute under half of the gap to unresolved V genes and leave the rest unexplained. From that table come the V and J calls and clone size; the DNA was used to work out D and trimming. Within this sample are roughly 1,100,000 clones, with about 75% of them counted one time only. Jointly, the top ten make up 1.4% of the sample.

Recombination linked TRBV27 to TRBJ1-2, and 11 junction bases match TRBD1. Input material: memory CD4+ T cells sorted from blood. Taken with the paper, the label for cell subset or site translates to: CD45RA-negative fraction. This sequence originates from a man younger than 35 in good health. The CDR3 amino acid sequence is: CASSFSTGQGAGYTF. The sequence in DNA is TGTGCCAGCAGTTTCTCGACCGGACAGGGGGCAGGCTACACCTTC.